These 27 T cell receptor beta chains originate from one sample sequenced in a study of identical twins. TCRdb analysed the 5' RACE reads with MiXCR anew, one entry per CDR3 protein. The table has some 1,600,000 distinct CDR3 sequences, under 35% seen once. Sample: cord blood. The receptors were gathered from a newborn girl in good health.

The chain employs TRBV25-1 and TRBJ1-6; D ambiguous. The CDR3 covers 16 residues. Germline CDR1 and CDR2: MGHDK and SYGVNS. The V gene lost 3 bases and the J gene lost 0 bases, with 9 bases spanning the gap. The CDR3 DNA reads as TGTGCCAGCAGTGACAGGCAGAGCTCCTATAATTCACCCCTCCACTTT. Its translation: CASSDRQSSYNSPLHF.

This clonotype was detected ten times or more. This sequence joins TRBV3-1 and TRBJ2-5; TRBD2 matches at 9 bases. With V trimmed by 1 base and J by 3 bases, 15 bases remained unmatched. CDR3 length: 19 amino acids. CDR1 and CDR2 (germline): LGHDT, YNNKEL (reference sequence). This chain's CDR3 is CASSQGLSLKRGVEETQYF. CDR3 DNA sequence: TGTGCCAGCAGCCAAGGCTTGTCCCTTAAGCGGGGGGTAGAAGAGACCCAGTACTTC.

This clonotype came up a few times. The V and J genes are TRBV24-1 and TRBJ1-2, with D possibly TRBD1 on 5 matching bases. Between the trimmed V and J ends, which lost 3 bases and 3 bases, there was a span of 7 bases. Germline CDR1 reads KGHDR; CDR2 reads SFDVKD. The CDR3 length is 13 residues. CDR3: CATSDGGDYGYTF. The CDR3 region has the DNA TGTGCCACCAGTGATGGGGGGGACTATGGCTACACCTTC.

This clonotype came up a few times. The CDR3 DNA reads as TGCAGCGTCGGACTAGCGGGAAGACCAGATACGCAGTATTTT. This encodes CSVGLAGRPDTQYF. J is TRBJ2-3 and V is TRBV29-1, with 12 positions matching TRBD2. CDR1 and CDR2 (germline): SQVTM, ANQGSEA. The CDR3 covers 14 residues. Trimming took 6 bases from V and 4 from J; bases not matched to a gene: 5.

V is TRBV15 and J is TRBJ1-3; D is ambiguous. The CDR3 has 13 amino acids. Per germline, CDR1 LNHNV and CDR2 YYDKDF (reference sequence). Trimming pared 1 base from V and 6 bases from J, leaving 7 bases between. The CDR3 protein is CATSRGEENTIYF. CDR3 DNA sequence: TGTGCCACCAGCAGAGGGGAGGAAAACACCATATATTTT.

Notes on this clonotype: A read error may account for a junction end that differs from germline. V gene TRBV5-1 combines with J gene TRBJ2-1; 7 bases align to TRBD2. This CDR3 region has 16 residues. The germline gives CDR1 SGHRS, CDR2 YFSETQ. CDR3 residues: CASSVGTTRWYSEQFF. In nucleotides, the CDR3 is TGCGCCAGCAGCGTGGGGACTACCCGATGGTACAGTGAGCAGTTCTTC.

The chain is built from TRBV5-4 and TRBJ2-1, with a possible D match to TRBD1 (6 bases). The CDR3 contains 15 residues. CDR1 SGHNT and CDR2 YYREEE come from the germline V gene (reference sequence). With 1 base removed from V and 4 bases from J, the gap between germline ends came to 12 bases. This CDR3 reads CASSLFWGRYNEQFF. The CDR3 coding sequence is TGTGCCAGCAGCTTGTTCTGGGGGCGTTACAATGAGCAGTTCTTC.

For the CDR3, the DNA is TGTGCCAGCAGCTTAGAATTCGGGAGTAGTTACGAGCAGTACTTC. It translates to CASSLEFGSSYEQYF. The rearrangement joins TRBV7-2 to TRBJ2-7, with D possibly being TRBD2 (6 bases). CDR1 is SGHTA and CDR2 is FQGNSA in the germline V gene. V gave up 1 base and J gave up 4 bases, with 14 bases separating them. This CDR3 contains 15 residues.

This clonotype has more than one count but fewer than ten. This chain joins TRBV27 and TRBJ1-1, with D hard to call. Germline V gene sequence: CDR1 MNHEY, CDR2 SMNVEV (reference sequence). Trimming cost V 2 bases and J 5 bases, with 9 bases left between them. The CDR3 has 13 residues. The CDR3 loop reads CASSLAVWTEAFF. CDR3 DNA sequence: TGTGCCAGCAGTTTAGCCGTGTGGACTGAAGCTTTCTTT.

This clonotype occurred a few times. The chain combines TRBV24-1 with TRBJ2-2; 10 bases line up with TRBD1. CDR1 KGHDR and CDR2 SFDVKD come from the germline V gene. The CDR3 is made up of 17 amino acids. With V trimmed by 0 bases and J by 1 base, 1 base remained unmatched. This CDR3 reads CATSDLRDRGNTGELFF. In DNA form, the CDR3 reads TGTGCCACCAGTGATTTGCGGGACAGGGGGAACACCGGGGAGCTGTTTTTT.

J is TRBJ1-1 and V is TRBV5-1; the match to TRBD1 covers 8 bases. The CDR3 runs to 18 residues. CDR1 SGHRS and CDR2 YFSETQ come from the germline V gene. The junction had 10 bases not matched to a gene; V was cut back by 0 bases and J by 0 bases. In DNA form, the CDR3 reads TGCGCCAGCAGCTTGGCCGGACAGGGTGATGTGATGAACACTGAAGCTTTCTTT. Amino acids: CASSLAGQGDVMNTEAFF. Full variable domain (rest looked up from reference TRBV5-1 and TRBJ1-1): KAGVTQTPRYLIKTRGQQVTLSCSPISGHRSVSWYQQTPGQGLQFLFEYFSETQRNKGNFPGRFSGRQFSNSRSEMNVSTLELGDSALYLCASSLAGQGDVMNTEAFFGQGTRLTVV.

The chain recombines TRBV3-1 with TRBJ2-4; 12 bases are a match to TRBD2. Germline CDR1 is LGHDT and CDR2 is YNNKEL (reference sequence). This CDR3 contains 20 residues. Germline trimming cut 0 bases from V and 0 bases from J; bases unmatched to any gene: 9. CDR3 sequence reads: CASSQDEGLAGGLAKNIQYF. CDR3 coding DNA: TGTGCCAGCAGCCAAGATGAGGGGCTAGCGGGAGGGCTAGCCAAAAACATTCAGTACTTC.

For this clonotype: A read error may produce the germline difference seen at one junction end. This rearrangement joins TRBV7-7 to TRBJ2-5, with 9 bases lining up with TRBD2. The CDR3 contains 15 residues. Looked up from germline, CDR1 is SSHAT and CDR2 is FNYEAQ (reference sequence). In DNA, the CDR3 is TGTGCTAGCAGCTTAGATAGCGGGAGTGTAGAGACCCAGTACTTC. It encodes CASSLDSGSVETQYF.

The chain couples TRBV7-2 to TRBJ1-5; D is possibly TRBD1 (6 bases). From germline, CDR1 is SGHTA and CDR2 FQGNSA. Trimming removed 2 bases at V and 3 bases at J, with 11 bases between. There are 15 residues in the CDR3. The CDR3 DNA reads TGTGCCAGCAGCTTAACAGGGTTGGACAATCAGCCCCAGCATTTT. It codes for CASSLTGLDNQPQHF.

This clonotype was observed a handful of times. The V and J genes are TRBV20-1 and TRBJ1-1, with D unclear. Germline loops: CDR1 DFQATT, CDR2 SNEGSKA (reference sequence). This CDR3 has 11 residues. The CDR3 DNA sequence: TGCAGGGTAGCCCTTTACACTGAAGCTTTCTTT. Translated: CRVALYTEAFF.

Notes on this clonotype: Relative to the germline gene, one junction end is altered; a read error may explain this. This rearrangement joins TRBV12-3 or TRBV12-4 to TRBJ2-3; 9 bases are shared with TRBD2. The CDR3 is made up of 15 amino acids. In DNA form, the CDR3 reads TGTGCCAGCAGTCTAGCGGGGTGGCGAGCAGATACGCAGTATTTT. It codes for CASSLAGWRADTQYF.

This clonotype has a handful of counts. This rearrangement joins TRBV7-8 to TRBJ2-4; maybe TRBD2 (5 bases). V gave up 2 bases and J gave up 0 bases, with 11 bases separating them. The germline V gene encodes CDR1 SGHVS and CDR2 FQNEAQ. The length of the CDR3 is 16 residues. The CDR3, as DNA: TGTGCCAGCAGCTTAAATAGCGCCCCAGCCAAAAACATTCAGTACTTC. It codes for CASSLNSAPAKNIQYF.

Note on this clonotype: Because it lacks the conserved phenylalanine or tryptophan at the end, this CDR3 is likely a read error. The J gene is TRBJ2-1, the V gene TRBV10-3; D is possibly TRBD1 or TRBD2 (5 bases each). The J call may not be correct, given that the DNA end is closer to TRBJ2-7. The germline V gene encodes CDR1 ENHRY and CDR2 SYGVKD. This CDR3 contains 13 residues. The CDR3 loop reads CAINRGAGNEQYS. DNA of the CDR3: TGTGCCATCAATCGGGGCGCTGGGAATGAGCAGTACTCC.

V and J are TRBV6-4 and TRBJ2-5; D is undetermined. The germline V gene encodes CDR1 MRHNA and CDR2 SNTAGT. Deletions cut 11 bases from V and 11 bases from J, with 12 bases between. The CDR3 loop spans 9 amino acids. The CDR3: CAGDNEQYF. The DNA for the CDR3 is TGTGCCGGAGACAATGAGCAGTACTTC.

The DNA for the CDR3 is TGTGCCAGCAGCAAAGTCAGGGGGCGCGAGTGCAATCAGCCCCAGCATTTT. Its translation is CASSKVRGRECNQPQHF. V is TRBV21-1 and J is TRBJ1-5; no DNA check was done on the table's D call, TRBD1. TRBV21-1 is tagged as a pseudogene. The CDR3 is made up of 17 amino acids.

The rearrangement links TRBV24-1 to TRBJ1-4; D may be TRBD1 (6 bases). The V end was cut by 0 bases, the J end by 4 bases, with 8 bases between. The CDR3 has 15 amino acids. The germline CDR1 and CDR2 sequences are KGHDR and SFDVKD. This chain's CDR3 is CATSDLKQGNEKLFF. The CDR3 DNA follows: TGTGCCACCAGTGATTTGAAACAGGGTAATGAAAAACTGTTTTTT.

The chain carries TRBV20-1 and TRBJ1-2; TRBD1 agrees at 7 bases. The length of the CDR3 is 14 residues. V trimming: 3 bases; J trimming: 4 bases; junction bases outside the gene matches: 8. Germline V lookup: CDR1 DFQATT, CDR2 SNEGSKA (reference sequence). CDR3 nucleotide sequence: TGCAGTGCTAGGTTTCAGGGGGTCCTCTATGGCTACACCTTC. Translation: CSARFQGVLYGYTF.

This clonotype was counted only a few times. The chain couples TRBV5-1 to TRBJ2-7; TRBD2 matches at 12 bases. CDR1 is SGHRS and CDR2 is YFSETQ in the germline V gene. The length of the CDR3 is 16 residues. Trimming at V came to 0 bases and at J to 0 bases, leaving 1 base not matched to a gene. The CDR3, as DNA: TGCGCCAGCAGCTTGGGGACTAGCGGGGACTCCTACGAGCAGTACTTC. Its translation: CASSLGTSGDSYEQYF. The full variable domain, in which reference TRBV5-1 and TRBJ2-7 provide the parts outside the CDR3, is KAGVTQTPRYLIKTRGQQVTLSCSPISGHRSVSWYQQTPGQGLQFLFEYFSETQRNKGNFPGRFSGRQFSNSRSEMNVSTLELGDSALYLCASSLGTSGDSYEQYFGPGTRLTVT.

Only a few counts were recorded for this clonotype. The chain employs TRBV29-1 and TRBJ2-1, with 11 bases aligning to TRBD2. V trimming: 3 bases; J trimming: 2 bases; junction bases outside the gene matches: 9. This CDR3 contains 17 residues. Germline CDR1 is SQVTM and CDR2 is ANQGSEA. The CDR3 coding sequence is TGCAGCGTTGATAAAATGAAGGGACTAGCGGCCTACAATGAGCAGTTCTTC. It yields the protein CSVDKMKGLAAYNEQFF.

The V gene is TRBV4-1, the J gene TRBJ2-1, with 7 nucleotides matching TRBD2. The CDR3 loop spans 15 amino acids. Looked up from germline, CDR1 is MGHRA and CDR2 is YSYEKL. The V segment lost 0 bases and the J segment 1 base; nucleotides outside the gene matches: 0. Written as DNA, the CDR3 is TGCGCCAGCAGCCAAGAACTAGCGTCCTACAATGAGCAGTTCTTC. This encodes CASSQELASYNEQFF.

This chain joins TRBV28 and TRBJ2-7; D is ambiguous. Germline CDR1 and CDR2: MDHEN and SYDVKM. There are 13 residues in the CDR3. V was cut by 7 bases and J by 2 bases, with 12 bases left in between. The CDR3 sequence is CASKSGGPYEQYF. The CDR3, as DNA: TGTGCCAGCAAGAGTGGCGGCCCCTACGAGCAGTACTTC.

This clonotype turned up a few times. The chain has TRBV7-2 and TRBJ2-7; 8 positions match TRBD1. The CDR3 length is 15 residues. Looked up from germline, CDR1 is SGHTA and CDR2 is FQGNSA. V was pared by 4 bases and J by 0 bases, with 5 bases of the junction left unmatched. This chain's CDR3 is CASSSPGGLSYEQYF. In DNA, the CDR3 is TGTGCCAGCAGCTCCCCAGGGGGCCTCTCCTACGAGCAGTACTTC.